This T cell receptor (beta chain) is from a study of shared clonotypes between healthy human individuals. At the level of the study: The plates for each donor numbered three CD4 naive, three CD4 memory, two CD8 naive and one CD8 memory. Study-level findings and limits: The sole specimen, blood, was sampled, and tissue repertoires likely differ. Investigators expected sequencing depth to affect clonotype sharing among donors.

This CDR3 contains 14 residues. Germline assignment: CDR1 SNHLY and CDR2 FYNNEI. V shed 6 bases and J shed 2 bases, with 11 bases lying between them. Healthy HIV-negative adults with no recent acute infections or vaccinations were recruited as donors. Points on this clone: Its antigen is not known.

The table came from immunoSEQ multiplex PCR; TCRdb's copy has only in-frame clones and leaves some out. Counted here are about a million clones, 70% to 80% occurring once; the ten biggest clones make up approximately 0.95%. The sequenced sample consisted of memory CD4+ T cells from PBMCs. Subset described: CD45RA-negative fraction. The source is a young man in good health. Some clones in this sample may be carry-over from other donors' samples. This rearrangement joins TRBV2 to TRBJ1-5; no clear D gene. The CDR3 loop reads CASRATEGNQPQHF. The CDR3 coding sequence is TGTGCCAGCAGGGCTACAGAGGGCAATCAGCCCCAGCATTTT.